A single sample gave rise to the 11 T cell receptor beta chains below, sequenced in a study of T and B cells in COVID-19 patients. BIOMED2 TRB-A/B primer pools were used in multiplex TRB PCR. TCRdb reprocessed the multiplex PCR reads with MiXCR, giving one entry per CDR3 protein. The table lists over a thousand distinct CDR3 sequences, approximately 30% of them singletons. From blood, about 250-550 ng of genomic DNA served as TRB template. Sequencing input: blood. These receptors originate from a human donor with active COVID-19.

This sequence joins TRBV6-5 and TRBJ1-1; 10 bases line up with TRBD1. The V gene's germline CDR1 is MNHEY and CDR2 SVGAGI. J was trimmed by 7 bases and V by 6 bases; bases with no gene match: 2. The CDR3 contains 12 residues. The CDR3 is CASSGTGVEAFF. CDR3 coding DNA: TGTGCCAGCAGCGGGACAGGGGTTGAAGCTTTCTTT.

In its sample, this clonotype is medium-sized. This chain's CDR3 is CATGGEAYEKLFF. In DNA, the CDR3 is TGTGCCACAGGTGGCGAGGCATATGAAAAACTGTTTTTT. The chain is built from TRBV19 and TRBJ1-4; D is uncertain. V was shortened by 10 bases and J by 6 bases, with 15 bases between the two germline ends. The CDR3 has 13 amino acids. Germline V CDR1 and CDR2: LNHDA, SQIVND (reference sequence).

This clonotype is termed medium-sized. The CDR3 DNA sequence: TGTGCCAGCAGCTTAGTGCGGAGAGTCTCTGGGGCCAACGTCCTGACTTTC. It specifies CASSLVRRVSGANVLTF. The chain recombines TRBV11-1 with TRBJ2-6; D is unresolved. This CDR3 spans 17 amino acids. CDR1 is SGHAT, CDR2 FQDESV, per germline (reference sequence). The V end was cut by 1 base, the J end by 0 bases, with 10 bases between.

This clonotype is medium-sized. The chain is built from TRBV6-5 and TRBJ2-7; 7 bases align to TRBD1. Germline CDR1 reads MNHEY; CDR2 reads SVGAGI. The V gene end was trimmed by 4 bases and the J gene end by 5 bases; junction bases not matched to a gene: 11. CDR3 length: 15 residues. CDR3 DNA sequence: TGTGCCAGCAGTTCATACAGGGGAAGGGAGAACGAGCAGTACTTC. It translates to CASSSYRGRENEQYF.

This clonotype is deemed medium-sized (0.01 to 0.1%). This chain connects TRBV6-5 to TRBJ2-3; D unclear. The CDR3 contains 13 residues. V shed 8 bases and J shed 0 bases, with 9 bases lying between them. Germline V lookup: CDR1 MNHEY, CDR2 SVGAGI. The CDR3 sequence is CASLSTSTDTQYF. The CDR3 bases are TGTGCCAGCTTGTCAACTAGCACAGATACGCAGTATTTT.

This clonotype is medium-sized. As DNA, the CDR3 is TGTGCCAGTAGTATGGGGGCCGTCTCCTACAATGAGCAGTTCTTC. Amino acid sequence: CASSMGAVSYNEQFF. The chain links TRBV19 to TRBJ2-1; D may be TRBD1 (6 bases). Germline CDR1 reads LNHDA; CDR2 reads SQIVND (reference sequence). V was cut by 3 bases and J by 0 bases, with 9 bases left in between. This CDR3 region has 15 residues.

The sample holds a few counts of this clonotype. This rearrangement joins TRBV28 to TRBJ2-7; D may correspond to TRBD1 or TRBD2 (5 bases each). With 2 bases removed from V and 1 base from J, the gap between germline ends came to 12 bases. There are 15 residues in the CDR3. Germline lookup yields CDR1 MDHEN and CDR2 SYDVKM. CDR3 residues: CASSLSTGGSYEQYF. In DNA form, the CDR3 reads TGTGCCAGCAGTTTAAGCACAGGCGGGTCCTACGAGCAGTACTTC.

CDR3 amino acids: CSASNASGRVYGYTF. The CDR3 DNA reads TGCAGTGCTAGTAATGCTTCGGGCAGAGTCTATGGCTACACCTTC. The rearrangement uses TRBV20-1 and TRBJ1-2; D uncertain. There are 15 residues in the CDR3. Germline values: CDR1 DFQATT, CDR2 SNEGSKA (reference sequence). Trimming shortened V by 3 bases and J by 4 bases, and 18 bases separated the two germline ends.

Judged by abundance, this clonotype is medium-sized. This chain joins TRBV11-1 and TRBJ2-7; unclear D gene. The CDR3 has 14 residues. V shed 5 bases and J shed 4 bases, with 15 bases lying between them. Germline V CDR1 and CDR2: SGHAT, FQDESV (reference sequence). DNA for the CDR3: TGTGCCAGCAGCCTCGCCGGAGACGCGTACGAGCAGTACTTC. This gives the protein CASSLAGDAYEQYF.

This clonotype has only a few counts. CDR3 bases: TGTGCCAGCAGCTCTGGACTAGCGGGAGCAGAGACCCAGTACTTC. Encoded protein: CASSSGLAGAETQYF. The rearrangement joins TRBV7-6 to TRBJ2-5; 13 nucleotides line up with TRBD2. Germline V CDR1 and CDR2: SGHVS, FNYEAQ. The CDR3 loop spans 15 amino acids. V lost 4 bases to trimming and J lost 4 bases; unmatched junction nucleotides: 3. Drawing the rest from reference TRBV7-6 and TRBJ2-5, the complete variable domain is GAGVSQSPRYKVTKRGQDVALRCDPISGHVSLYWYRQALGQGPEFLTYFNYEAQQDKSGLPNDRFSAERPEGSISTLTIQRTEQRDSAMYRCASSSGLAGAETQYFGPGTRLLVL.

Of note for this clonotype: With a much larger clone just one base away, this may be a read error. The chain carries TRBV29-1 and TRBJ1-6, with D perhaps matching TRBD1 (5 bases). This CDR3 has 14 amino acids. Germline V gives CDR1 SQVTM, CDR2 ANQGSEA. The CDR3 DNA reads TGCAGCGTCAGGGACGTTGGATTTAATTTACCCCTCCACTTT. This codes for CSVRDVGFNLPLHF.